This T cell receptor beta chain was captured by sequencing in a study of cytomegalovirus exposure and HLA in healthy donors. The study's findings and limits: Being indistinguishable, some V segments were excluded, TRBV6-2 and TRBV6-3 among them. HLA-A and HLA-B allele assignments for most subjects were reportedly predicted accurately using TCR beta sequences. CMV serostatus was the only recorded immune exposure for donors.

From germline, CDR1 is SGDLS and CDR2 YYNGEE. V shed 2 bases, J shed 11 bases, and the junction held 10 bases outside the gene matches. The length of the CDR3 is 15 residues. A multiplex PCR was run with 60 Vbeta primers and 13 Jbeta primers. The table came from immunoSEQ multiplex PCR; TCRdb's copy has only in-frame clones and leaves some out. The sample carries 90,000 to 150,000 clones, 73% recorded once. Concerning this clone: Its antigen is as yet unknown.

The rearrangement uses TRBV9 and TRBJ2-5; 12 bases agree with TRBD1. Material for sequencing was PBMCs. The clonotype was recovered from a woman aged 40 to 49 in good health and CMV-seronegative. CDR3 DNA: TGTGCCAGCAGCGTTACGGGACAGGGGGCGCGGGAGCAGTACTTC. Protein sequence: CASSVTGQGAREQYF. The entire variable domain, with the rest obtained from reference TRBV9 and TRBJ2-5, is as follows: DSGVTQTPKHLITATGQRVTLRCSPRSGDLSVYWYQQSLDQGLQFLIQYYNGEERAKGNILERFSAQQFPDLHSELNLSSLELGDSALYFCASSVTGQGAREQYFGPGTRLLVL.